This record covers a single TCR beta chain. The source of the sample is a study of identical twins. TCRdb used MiXCR to reprocess the 5' RACE reads, holding one entry per CDR3 protein. The data show 450,000 to 650,000 distinct CDR3 sequences, approximately 16% seen once. Germline CDR1 and CDR2: MNHEY and SVGEGT. V shed 2 bases and J shed 4 bases, with 17 bases lying between them. The length of the CDR3 is 16 residues. The same data also contributed to another study, on yellow fever vaccine responses in identical twins. That source reports: Each twin's T cell response to the vaccine was reported to look partly convergent and partly personalized.

The sample taken for sequencing was CD4+ T cells sorted from blood. The sequence was obtained from a woman under 30 in good health. The chain uses TRBV6-2 or TRBV6-3 and TRBJ1-2; D is possibly TRBD1 (5 bases). In DNA form, the CDR3 reads TGTGCCAGCAGTTACCCCCCGTTCGCTGGGGGCTATGGCTACACCTTC. The encoded protein is CASSYPPFAGGYGYTF.